This T cell receptor (beta chain) derives from a study of blood T cell repertoires in COVID-19. V gave up 5 bases and J gave up 13 bases; unmatched junction bases: 7. Per germline, CDR1 LGHDT and CDR2 YNNKEL (reference sequence). The CDR3 is 12 amino acids. Using immunoSEQ multiplex PCR, the repertoire was profiled, and TCRdb retains in-frame clones only, with some absent. Of about 270,000 clones listed, 88% are singletons. Input material: PBMCs or T cells enriched from blood (not recorded which). J is TRBJ1-5 and V is TRBV3-1 (or the pseudogene TRBV3-2), with TRBD1 matching over 8 bases. The clonotype comes from a woman aged 45 to 65 who had recovered from COVID-19. The DNA for the CDR3 is TGTGCCAGCAGCTTCGGACAGGGCCTGCAGCATTTT. It specifies CASSFGQGLQHF.